This T cell receptor (beta chain) was identified in a study of regulatory T cells in long-lasting Graves disease. This clonotype was seen many times. The TCR beta library used iRepertoire HTBI primers with Arm-PCR amplification of CDR3. TCRdb recomputed calls from the multiplex PCR reads with MiXCR, one row per CDR3 protein. The data contain approximately 540,000 distinct CDR3 sequences, around 12% of them singletons. CDR3 length: 13 amino acids. From germline, CDR1 is SGHAT and CDR2 FQNNGV. V shed 1 base and J shed 2 bases, with 4 bases lying between them. The time point was: newly diagnosed GD, antithyroid drugs for less than 3 months. From PBMCs, RNA was extracted and then used to make the TCR library. These data also formed part of another study, on T cells in Graves' hyperthyroidism and ophthalmopathy.

The chain links TRBV11-2 to TRBJ2-3; no clear D. The specimen comprised peripheral blood mononuclear cells (PBMCs), sampled at new diagnosis, from a patient treated with antithyroid drugs. The TCR comes from a young woman with Graves disease. This chain's CDR3 is CASSLGTTDTQYF. The CDR3 coding sequence is TGTGCCAGCAGCTTAGGGACCACAGATACGCAGTATTTT.